The 11 T cell receptor beta chains presented below share a single source sample, sequenced in a study of beta chain features in type 1 diabetes. Of the isolated RNA, all was reverse transcribed, and so the sequenced material was expressed TCRB transcripts. Data came from immunoSEQ multiplex PCR; TCRdb stores just in-frame clones and leaves some out. There are 300,000 to 350,000 clones in the sample; roughly 8% occur only once, and around 0.45% lies in the top ten. Input material: central memory CD4+ T cells from blood. Every receptor here comes from a woman under 30 in good health.

The gene calls are TRBV6-1 and TRBJ1-3; 9 nucleotides align to TRBD1. Trimming cost V 4 bases and J 4 bases; bases outside gene matches: 5. The CDR3 loop spans 15 amino acids. Per the germline V gene, CDR1 is MNHNS and CDR2 is SASEGT. Here the CDR3 reads CASSGDRGIGNTIYF. DNA for the CDR3: TGTGCCAGCAGTGGTGACAGGGGGATCGGAAACACCATATATTTT.

This clone has a handful of counts. This rearrangement joins TRBV7-2 to TRBJ2-7, with TRBD1 matching over 7 bases. Per germline, CDR1 SGHTA and CDR2 FQGNSA. The length of the CDR3 is 14 residues. The J segment lost 5 bases and the V segment lost 5 bases, leaving 9 bases of the junction unmatched. The CDR3 region has the DNA TGTGCCAGCAGCCCGCGACAGGGTTGGGACGAGCAGTACTTC. It yields the protein CASSPRQGWDEQYF.

The chain is built from TRBV4-2 and TRBJ1-4, with D uncertain. Germline V lookup: CDR1 LGHNA, CDR2 YNFKEQ. The CDR3 consists of 15 residues. V was pared by 5 bases and J by 8 bases, with 18 bases between. The CDR3 DNA follows: TGTGCCAGCAGCTTGACCTTTAGTACGGTCGAAAAACTGTTTTTT. Protein product: CASSLTFSTVEKLFF.

The CDR3 loop reads CASSFDKSGGYTF. CDR3 DNA: TGTGCCAGCAGTTTTGACAAGAGTGGGGGCTACACCTTC. The chain recombines TRBV27 with TRBJ1-2; D is uncertain. CDR3 length: 13 amino acids. In germline, CDR1 is MNHEY, CDR2 SMNVEV (reference sequence). Trimming left V 3 bases short and J 8 bases short, with 13 bases between.

The chain has TRBV7-2 and TRBJ2-4; the D gene is possibly TRBD1 (7 bases). Trimming shortened V by 0 bases and J by 8 bases, and 11 bases separated the two germline ends. This CDR3 comprises 14 residues. From germline, CDR1 is SGHTA and CDR2 FQGNSA. CDR3 sequence: CASSLASRGDIQYF. The DNA for the CDR3 is TGTGCCAGCAGCTTAGCGTCCAGGGGGGACATTCAGTACTTC. The full variable domain, its missing parts supplied by reference TRBV7-2 and TRBJ2-4, is GAGVSQSPSNKVTEKGKDVELRCDPISGHTALYWYRQSLGQGLEFLIYFQGNSAPDKSGLPSDRFSAERTGGSVSTLTIQRTQQEDSAVYLCASSLASRGDIQYFGAGTRLSVL.

This clone appeared many times. Other nucleotide sequences in the sample specify the same CDR3. The rearrangement joins TRBV19 to TRBJ2-3; D is unresolved. Germline V gene lookup returns CDR1 LNHDA and CDR2 SQIVND (reference sequence). V was shortened by 2 bases and J by 6 bases, with 3 bases between the two germline ends. This CDR3 has 11 amino acids. In DNA form, the CDR3 reads TGTGCCAGTAGTATAATGGATACGCAGTATTTT. Protein: CASSIMDTQYF.

The chain carries TRBV18 and TRBJ2-1; 8 bases match TRBD2. CDR1 and CDR2 from the germline V gene are KGHSH and LQKENI. CDR3 length: 16 amino acids. V lost 2 bases, J lost 1 base, and 4 bases stayed unmatched. The CDR3 loop reads CASSPILAESYNEQFF. The CDR3 DNA sequence: TGTGCCAGCTCACCAATACTAGCGGAGTCCTACAATGAGCAGTTCTTC.

This clone was seen more than once but under ten times. CDR3 amino acids: CASSIAGTGELFF. CDR3 coding DNA: TGTGCCAGTAGTATAGCTGGAACCGGGGAGCTGTTTTTT. J is TRBJ2-2 and V is TRBV19; D is unclear. The germline V and J ends were trimmed by 1 base and 5 bases, with 5 bases remaining between them. Germline V gene lookup returns CDR1 LNHDA and CDR2 SQIVND (reference sequence). The CDR3 is 13 residues long.

The sample holds a few counts of this clone. Germline and junction disagree at one end, which may indicate a read error. The chain combines TRBV6-5 with TRBJ2-5; D perhaps matches TRBD1 (5 bases). Germline CDR1 MNHEY, CDR2 SVGAGI. The CDR3 spans 14 residues. CDR3 loop: CAISGAGKQETQYF. The CDR3 bases are TGTGCCATCAGTGGGGCTGGGAAGCAAGAGACCCAGTACTTC.

This clone turned up a few times. The V call is TRBV7-9, the J call TRBJ1-1, with TRBD1 as a possible D gene (5 bases). The V and J ends lost 5 bases and 3 bases respectively, with 10 bases between them. CDR3 length: 13 residues. The germline CDR1 and CDR2 sequences are SEHNR and FQNEAQ (reference sequence). The CDR3 DNA sequence: TGTGCCAGCAGCCGGGACTCCTACACTGAAGCTTTCTTT. It codes for CASSRDSYTEAFF.

The genes are TRBV6-5 and TRBJ1-5, with a tentative D call TRBD1 (5 bases). Trimming removed 3 bases at V and 8 bases at J, with 17 bases between. Per germline, CDR1 MNHEY and CDR2 SVGAGI. The CDR3 loop spans 15 amino acids. In nucleotides, the CDR3 is TGTGCCAGCAGTTATTCCGGGACGGGCCGGGAGCCCCAGCATTTT. It specifies CASSYSGTGREPQHF.